This entry lists 32 T cell receptor beta chains sequenced from one sample in a study of radiation and T cells in renal cell carcinoma. Time point defined: baseline pretreatment blood. Stated treatment: 15 Gy SBRT to primary tumor, nephrectomy 4 weeks later. The repertoire was sequenced with immunoSEQ multiplex PCR; TCRdb's copy has only in-frame clones and lacks some. This table holds 150,000 or so clones, less than 90% found once. The material sequenced was blood, taken from a patient whose treatment included radiotherapy and nephrectomy. All receptors derive from a woman in her 70s with renal cell carcinoma.

The genes are TRBV28 and TRBJ1-4; a possible D gene is TRBD1 (6 bases). V lost 6 bases and J 0 bases, leaving 20 bases between the germline ends. This CDR3 comprises 18 residues. The germline CDR1 and CDR2 sequences are MDHEN and SYDVKM. The chain's CDR3 is CASRSIKLGAATNEKLFF. The CDR3 DNA reads TGTGCCAGCAGGTCCATCAAATTGGGGGCCGCAACTAATGAAAAACTGTTTTTT.

J is TRBJ1-2 and V is TRBV7-9; 8 nucleotides match TRBD1. Germline CDR1 SEHNR, CDR2 FQNEAQ (reference sequence). Unmatched junction bases numbered 14, after V lost 5 bases and J lost 6 bases. CDR3 length equals 16 residues. The CDR3 coding sequence is TGTGCCAGCAGCCACCCCCAGGACAGGGCTGATGATGGCTACACCTTC. It translates to CASSHPQDRADDGYTF.

V gene TRBV6-1 combines with J gene TRBJ1-5, with 9 bases fitting TRBD1. The germline V gene has CDR1 MNHNS and CDR2 SASEGT. The CDR3 consists of 14 residues. V was pared by 4 bases and J by 7 bases, with 5 bases of the junction left unmatched. This chain's CDR3 is CASSGGQGMQPQHF. The CDR3 DNA follows: TGTGCCAGCAGTGGGGGACAGGGTATGCAGCCCCAGCATTTT.

This clone was seen just once. This chain joins TRBV11-3 and TRBJ2-1, with TRBD1 as a possible D gene (6 bases). Germline V gives CDR1 SGHNT, CDR2 YENEEA. V gave up 1 base and J gave up 3 bases, with 7 bases separating them. There are 14 residues in the CDR3. This chain's CDR3 is CASSLGDIYNEQFF. DNA for the CDR3: TGTGCCAGCAGCTTAGGGGACATCTACAATGAGCAGTTCTTC.

The chain recombines TRBV5-4 with TRBJ1-6; 7 bases map to TRBD1. V was pared by 4 bases and J by 7 bases, with 11 bases of the junction left unmatched. This CDR3 is built from 16 residues. Germline CDR1 SGHNT, CDR2 YYREEE (reference sequence). CDR3 DNA sequence: TGTGCCAGCAGCCTATTGAAGGGGGCGCAGAATTCACCCCTCCACTTT. Translating gives CASSLLKGAQNSPLHF.

The chain combines TRBV7-6 with TRBJ2-3; the match to TRBD2 covers 13 bases. This CDR3 comprises 16 residues. Trimming removed 4 bases from V and 3 bases from J; junction bases left unmatched: 4. Germline CDR1 SGHVS, CDR2 FNYEAQ. The DNA for the CDR3 is TGTGCCAGCAGCTCAACTAGCGGGGGGGCTACAGATACGCAGTATTTT. Translation: CASSSTSGGATDTQYF.

The chain recombines TRBV5-1 with TRBJ2-1, with D tentatively TRBD1 (5 bases). The CDR3 is 15 residues long. Germline lookup yields CDR1 SGHRS and CDR2 YFSETQ. With 4 bases removed from V and 0 bases from J, the gap between germline ends came to 11 bases. This CDR3 reads CASSKTVSSYNEQFF. In DNA, the CDR3 is TGCGCCAGCAGCAAGACAGTAAGCTCCTACAATGAGCAGTTCTTC.

This clone was observed a handful of times. This chain joins TRBV4-1 and TRBJ1-5; TRBD1 aligns across 7 bases. There are 15 residues in the CDR3. The ends lost 0 bases at V and 7 bases at J; junction bases unmatched: 6. Germline CDR1 MGHRA, CDR2 YSYEKL. CDR3 amino acids: CASSQDLGGRQPQHF. In nucleotides, the CDR3 is TGCGCCAGCAGCCAAGATTTAGGGGGCAGACAGCCCCAGCATTTT.

The CDR3 is CASRGYLNTEAFF. The CDR3 DNA reads as TGTGCCAGCCGGGGATACCTGAACACTGAAGCTTTCTTT. The V and J genes are TRBV28 and TRBJ1-1; D uncertain. The CDR3 is made up of 13 amino acids. V shed 8 bases and J shed 0 bases, with 10 bases lying between them. The germline V gene has CDR1 MDHEN and CDR2 SYDVKM.

The V and J genes are TRBV7-9 and TRBJ2-3; D is unresolved. The CDR3 totals 12 residues. Germline CDR1 is SEHNR and CDR2 is FQNEAQ (reference sequence). Trimming took 2 bases from V and 3 from J, leaving 3 bases between them. CDR3 protein: CASSLKTDTQYF. In nucleotides, the CDR3 is TGTGCCAGCAGCTTAAAGACAGATACGCAGTATTTT. The full variable domain, completed using reference TRBV7-9 and TRBJ2-3, is DTGVSQNPRHKITKRGQNVTFRCDPISEHNRLYWYRQTLGQGPEFLTYFQNEAQLEKSRLLSDRFSAERPKGSFSTLEIQRTEQGDSAMYLCASSLKTDTQYFGPGTRLTVL.

CDR3 amino acids: CASSLFGGLASHIYEQYF. CDR3 sequence (DNA): TGTGCCAGCAGCCTATTCGGGGGACTAGCCTCCCACATATACGAGCAGTACTTC. The chain has TRBV7-2 and TRBJ2-7; TRBD2 aligns across 9 bases. V shed 5 bases and J 4 bases; nucleotides not matched to a gene: 18. Germline values: CDR1 SGHTA, CDR2 FQGNSA. CDR3 length: 18 amino acids.

The CDR3 nucleotides read TGTGCCAGCAGCAACAGAGAGGGGGCATACGAGCAGTACTTC. Translated: CASSNREGAYEQYF. The rearrangement uses TRBV7-6 and TRBJ2-7; 7 bases map to TRBD1. Germline V lookup: CDR1 SGHVS, CDR2 FNYEAQ. V shed 5 bases and J 4 bases; nucleotides not matched to a gene: 8. The CDR3 covers 14 residues.

The chain has TRBV28 and TRBJ2-5; TRBD2 agrees at 9 bases. Germline V gives CDR1 MDHEN, CDR2 SYDVKM. Trimming cost V 2 bases and J 5 bases; bases outside gene matches: 12. This CDR3 contains 17 residues. CDR3 in amino acids: CASSLPLTAGGQETQYF. In nucleotides, the CDR3 is TGTGCCAGCAGTTTACCCCTGACCGCGGGGGGGCAGGAGACCCAGTACTTC.

CDR3 region: CAWSDERFSGANVLTF. In DNA form, the CDR3 reads TGTGCCTGGAGTGATGAAAGGTTTTCTGGGGCCAACGTCCTGACTTTC. The V call is TRBV30, the J call TRBJ2-6; D not certain. The germline V gene encodes CDR1 GTSNPN and CDR2 SVGIG (reference sequence). The CDR3 is 16 amino acids. V was clipped by 1 base and J by 1 base, with 11 bases between them.

The V gene is TRBV30, the J gene TRBJ1-4; D call uncertain. V lost 4 bases and J 5 bases, leaving 8 bases between the germline ends. CDR1 is GTSNPN, CDR2 SVGIG, per germline (reference sequence). CDR3 length: 12 residues. This CDR3 is CAWMRQNEKLFF. CDR3 nucleotide sequence: TGTGCCTGGATGCGGCAGAATGAAAAACTGTTTTTT.

This sequence joins TRBV30 and TRBJ1-6, with D maybe TRBD1 (5 bases). V dropped 5 bases and J dropped 4 bases, with 9 bases sitting between them. CDR3 length: 13 residues. CDR1 is GTSNPN and CDR2 is SVGIG in the germline V gene (reference sequence). Here the CDR3 reads CAWADSYNSPLHF. The DNA for the CDR3 is TGTGCCTGGGCCGACAGTTATAATTCACCCCTCCACTTT.

The chain couples TRBV9 to TRBJ2-3; 8 bases line up with TRBD1. Germline CDR1 and CDR2: SGDLS and YYNGEE. The V segment lost 0 bases and the J segment 0 bases; nucleotides outside the gene matches: 3. The CDR3 is made up of 16 amino acids. The CDR3 here is CASSVVGTGSTDTQYF. CDR3 coding DNA: TGTGCCAGCAGCGTAGTTGGGACAGGCAGCACAGATACGCAGTATTTT.

The chain joins TRBV6-5 to TRBJ1-5; D may be TRBD1 (5 bases). V was trimmed by 6 bases and J by 6 bases, leaving 12 bases between them. CDR3 length equals 13 residues. The germline V gene has CDR1 MNHEY and CDR2 SVGAGI. The CDR3 spells CASSPLGPQPQHF. The CDR3 bases are TGTGCCAGCAGCCCACTGGGGCCTCAGCCCCAGCATTTT.

The chain carries TRBV2 and TRBJ2-5, with 7 bases aligning to TRBD2. This CDR3 region has 11 residues. Germline V gene data show CDR1 as SNHLY and CDR2 as FYNNEI. In DNA, the CDR3 is TGTGCAGCGGGACTTGCGGAGACCCAGTACTTC. Translated: CAAGLAETQYF.

The gene calls are TRBV30 and TRBJ2-1, with D unclear. V lost 0 bases and J lost 7, with 4 bases in between. The CDR3 has 11 amino acids. Germline assignment: CDR1 GTSNPN and CDR2 SVGIG (reference sequence). The CDR3: CAWSVVNEQFF. The CDR3 DNA reads as TGTGCCTGGAGTGTTGTGAATGAGCAGTTCTTC.

J is TRBJ1-1 and V is TRBV5-1, with 7 bases identical to TRBD1. The CDR3 sequence is 15 residues long. Trimming at V came to 5 bases and at J to 0 bases, leaving 7 bases not matched to a gene. Looked up from germline, CDR1 is SGHRS and CDR2 is YFSETQ. DNA for the CDR3: TGCGCCAGCAGACCGACAGGGCCCATGAACACTGAAGCTTTCTTT. Protein sequence: CASRPTGPMNTEAFF.

The chain employs TRBV7-2 and TRBJ2-7; D is perhaps TRBD1 (6 bases). Germline V gene sequence: CDR1 SGHTA, CDR2 FQGNSA. The length of the CDR3 is 15 residues. The V end lost 1 base, the J end lost 0 bases, and 10 bases lay between the germline ends. The CDR3 region is CASSLEWTDSYEQYF. CDR3 nucleotide sequence: TGTGCCAGCAGCTTAGAGTGGACAGACTCCTACGAGCAGTACTTC.

This clone is a singleton in its sample. The chain links TRBV6-6 to TRBJ2-2; 8 bases align to TRBD2. The J segment lost 4 bases and the V segment lost 8 bases, leaving 9 bases of the junction unmatched. Looked up from germline, CDR1 is MNHNY and CDR2 is SVGAGI (reference sequence). CDR3 length: 15 amino acids. The CDR3 DNA reads as TGTGCCAGCCTCGTAGCGGGGCGGGGCACCGGGGAGCTGTTTTTT. Translating it yields CASLVAGRGTGELFF.

This clone was observed a single time. The chain couples TRBV11-2 to TRBJ2-7; D uncertain. This CDR3 has 13 residues. The V gene's germline CDR1 is SGHAT and CDR2 FQNNGV. The germline V and J ends were trimmed by 4 bases and 3 bases, with 10 bases remaining between them. The DNA of the CDR3 is TGTGCCAGCAGCTCCGGGCAGTTCTACGAGCAGTACTTC. Amino acid sequence: CASSSGQFYEQYF.

J is TRBJ2-3 and V is TRBV4-2; D is uncertain. V gave up 0 bases and J gave up 6 bases, with 7 bases separating them. Per the germline V gene, CDR1 is LGHNA and CDR2 is YNFKEQ. The CDR3 sequence is 13 residues long. The CDR3: CASSQDPRDTQYF. The CDR3 nucleotides read TGTGCCAGCAGCCAAGACCCAAGGGATACGCAGTATTTT.

The chain uses TRBV4-2 and TRBJ1-5; 7 bases agree with TRBD1. This CDR3 is built from 15 residues. Germline V gene sequence: CDR1 LGHNA, CDR2 YNFKEQ. Germline trimming cut 9 bases from V and 5 bases from J; bases unmatched to any gene: 13. The CDR3, as DNA: TGTGCCAGTCGGGCGACAGGGAAGAATGATCAGCCCCAGCATTTT. Its protein is CASRATGKNDQPQHF.

The chain carries TRBV19 and TRBJ1-1, with TRBD1 as a possible D gene (5 bases). V lost 7 bases and J 0 bases, leaving 12 bases between the germline ends. Germline V gives CDR1 LNHDA, CDR2 SQIVND (reference sequence). CDR3 length: 14 residues. The CDR3 DNA reads as TGTGCCAGTAAACGGACACCGATGAACACTGAAGCTTTCTTT. This codes for CASKRTPMNTEAFF.

The chain links TRBV7-2 to TRBJ2-5; 7 bases are a match to TRBD2. Germline V gene sequence: CDR1 SGHTA, CDR2 FQGNSA. The CDR3 is 14 residues long. Trimming cost V 5 bases and J 2 bases; bases outside gene matches: 5. CDR3 in amino acids: CASSPGGLQETQYF. DNA of the CDR3: TGTGCCAGCAGCCCCGGGGGACTACAAGAGACCCAGTACTTC.

This chain links TRBV6-6 with TRBJ2-7; the D gene is possibly TRBD1 (6 bases). The germline CDR1 and CDR2 sequences are MNHNY and SVGAGI (reference sequence). With 4 bases removed from V and 3 bases from J, the gap between germline ends came to 10 bases. This CDR3 has 13 amino acids. The CDR3 loop reads CASSSGQIYEQYF. Here the CDR3 DNA reads TGTGCCAGCAGTTCCGGACAGATCTACGAGCAGTACTTC.

V usage is TRBV19 and J usage is TRBJ1-6, with TRBD1 identical over 9 bases. The ends lost 4 bases at V and 8 bases at J; junction bases unmatched: 3. Germline V gene lookup returns CDR1 LNHDA and CDR2 SQIVND (reference sequence). The CDR3 sequence is 14 residues long. The chain's CDR3 is CASSKQGADSPLHF. The CDR3 bases are TGTGCCAGTAGTAAACAGGGGGCGGATTCACCCCTCCACTTT.

The count of this clone is one. The chain is built from TRBV18 and TRBJ2-7, with 7 bases identical to TRBD1. The junction had 7 bases not matched to a gene; V was cut back by 2 bases and J by 3 bases. The germline gives CDR1 KGHSH, CDR2 LQKENI. This CDR3 has 15 amino acids. The CDR3 region is CASSPILTGDYEQYF. CDR3 DNA: TGTGCCAGCTCACCAATTCTCACAGGGGACTACGAGCAGTACTTC.

This clone was recorded a few times. This sequence joins TRBV19 and TRBJ2-2, with D hard to call. Trimming stripped 6 bases from V and 7 bases from J, with 12 bases between. The CDR3 is 13 amino acids. The V gene's germline CDR1 is LNHDA and CDR2 SQIVND (reference sequence). The CDR3 bases are TGTGCCAGTAGCCTGCTTGGTGGCGGGGAGCTGTTTTTT. Its translation: CASSLLGGGELFF.